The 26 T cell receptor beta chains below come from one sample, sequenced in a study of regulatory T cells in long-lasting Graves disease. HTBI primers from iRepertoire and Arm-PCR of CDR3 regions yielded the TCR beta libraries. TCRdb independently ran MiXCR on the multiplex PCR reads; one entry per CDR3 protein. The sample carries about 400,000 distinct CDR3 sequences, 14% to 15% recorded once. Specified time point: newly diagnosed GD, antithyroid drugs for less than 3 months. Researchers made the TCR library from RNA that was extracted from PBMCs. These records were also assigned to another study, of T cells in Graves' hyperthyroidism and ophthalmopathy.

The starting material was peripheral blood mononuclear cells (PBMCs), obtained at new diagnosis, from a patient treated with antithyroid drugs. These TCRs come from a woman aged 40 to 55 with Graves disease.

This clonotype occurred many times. The CDR3 DNA reads as TGTGCCAGCAGTTACCCAACCAGAGCTGGGGCCAACGTCCTGACTTTC. This translates into CASSYPTRAGANVLTF. The chain is built from TRBV6-9 and TRBJ2-6; D gene ambiguous. V gave up 3 bases and J gave up 2 bases, with 11 bases separating them. The CDR3 totals 16 residues. CDR1 and CDR2 (germline): MNHGY, SVAAGI.

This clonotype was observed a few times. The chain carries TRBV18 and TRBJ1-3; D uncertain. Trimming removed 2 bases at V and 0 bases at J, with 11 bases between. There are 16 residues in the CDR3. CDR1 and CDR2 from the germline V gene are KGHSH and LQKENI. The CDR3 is CASSPSSINSGNTIYF. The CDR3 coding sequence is TGTGCCAGCTCACCATCCTCCATCAACTCTGGAAACACCATATATTTT.

CDR3 sequence: CASSPPRAYPTGELFF. As DNA, the CDR3 is TGCGCCAGCAGCCCCCCCAGGGCCTACCCCACCGGGGAGCTGTTTTTT. V usage is TRBV4-1 and J usage is TRBJ2-2; perhaps TRBD1 as D (5 bases). Germline CDR1 reads MGHRA; CDR2 reads YSYEKL. This CDR3 has 16 residues. Trimming pared 4 bases from V and 4 bases from J, leaving 16 bases between.

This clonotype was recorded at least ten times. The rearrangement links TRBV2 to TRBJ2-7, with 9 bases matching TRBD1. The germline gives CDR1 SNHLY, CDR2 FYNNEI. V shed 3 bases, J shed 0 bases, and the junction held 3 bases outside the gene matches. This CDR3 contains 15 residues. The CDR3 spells CASSDWDRASYEQYF. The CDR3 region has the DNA TGTGCCAGCAGTGATTGGGACAGGGCCTCCTACGAGCAGTACTTC.

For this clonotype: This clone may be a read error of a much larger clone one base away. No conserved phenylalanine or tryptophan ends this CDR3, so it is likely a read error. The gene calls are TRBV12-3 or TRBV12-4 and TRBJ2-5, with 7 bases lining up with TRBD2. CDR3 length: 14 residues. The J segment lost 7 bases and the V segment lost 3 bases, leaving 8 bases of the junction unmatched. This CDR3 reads CASSLGGPPGTQYL. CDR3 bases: TGTGCCAGCAGTTTGGGAGGGCCCCCGGGGACCCAGTACCTC.

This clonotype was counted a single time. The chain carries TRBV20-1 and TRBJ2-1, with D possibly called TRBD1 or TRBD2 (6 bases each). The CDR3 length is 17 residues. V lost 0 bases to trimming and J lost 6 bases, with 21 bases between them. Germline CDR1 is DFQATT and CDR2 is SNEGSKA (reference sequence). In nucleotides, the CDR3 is TGCAGTGCTAGAGATTACGTTCTTTCTAGGGGGGCCAATGAGCAGTTCTTC. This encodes CSARDYVLSRGANEQFF.

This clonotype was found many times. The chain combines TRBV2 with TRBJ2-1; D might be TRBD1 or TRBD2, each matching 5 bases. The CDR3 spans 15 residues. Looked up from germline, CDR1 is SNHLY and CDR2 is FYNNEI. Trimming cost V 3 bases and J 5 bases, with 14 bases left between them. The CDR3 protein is CASSEYGALDNEQFF. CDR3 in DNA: TGTGCCAGCAGTGAGTACGGGGCTTTGGACAATGAGCAGTTCTTC.

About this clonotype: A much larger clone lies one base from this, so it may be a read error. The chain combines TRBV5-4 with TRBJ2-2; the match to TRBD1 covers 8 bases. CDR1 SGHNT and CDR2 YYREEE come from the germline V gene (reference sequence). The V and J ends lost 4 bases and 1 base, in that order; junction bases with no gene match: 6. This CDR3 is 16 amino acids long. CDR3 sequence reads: CASSPPGTGNTGELFF. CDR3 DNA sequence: TGTGCCAGCAGCCCCCCCGGGACAGGGAACACCGGGGAGCTGTTTTTT.

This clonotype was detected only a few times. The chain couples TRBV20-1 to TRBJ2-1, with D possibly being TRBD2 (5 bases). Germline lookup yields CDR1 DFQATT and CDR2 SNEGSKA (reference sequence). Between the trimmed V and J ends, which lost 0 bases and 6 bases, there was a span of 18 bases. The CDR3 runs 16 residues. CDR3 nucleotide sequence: TGCAGTGCTAGAGATTTCGGGTCCCGGGGTCTCAATGAGCAGTTCTTC. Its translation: CSARDFGSRGLNEQFF.

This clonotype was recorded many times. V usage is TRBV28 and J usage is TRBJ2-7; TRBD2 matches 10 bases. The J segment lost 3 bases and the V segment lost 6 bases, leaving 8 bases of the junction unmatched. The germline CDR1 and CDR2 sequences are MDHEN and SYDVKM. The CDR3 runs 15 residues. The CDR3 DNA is TGTGCCAGCAGCCACGGGACTAGCGCTTACTACGAGCAGTACTTC. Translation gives CASSHGTSAYYEQYF.

In nucleotides, the CDR3 is TGCAGTGCTAGATCCGTACAGGGAAGCGAAAAACTGTTTTTT. Residues: CSARSVQGSEKLFF. The V call is TRBV20-1, the J call TRBJ1-4; a weak D match, TRBD1 (6 bases). V was shortened by 2 bases and J by 8 bases, with 15 bases between the two germline ends. The germline gives CDR1 DFQATT, CDR2 SNEGSKA (reference sequence). The CDR3 has 14 residues.

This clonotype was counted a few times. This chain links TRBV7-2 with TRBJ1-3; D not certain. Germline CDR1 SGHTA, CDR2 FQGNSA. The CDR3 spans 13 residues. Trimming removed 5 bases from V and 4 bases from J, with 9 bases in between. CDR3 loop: CASSKLGGNTIYF. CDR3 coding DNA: TGTGCCAGCAGCAAACTCGGGGGAAACACCATATATTTT.

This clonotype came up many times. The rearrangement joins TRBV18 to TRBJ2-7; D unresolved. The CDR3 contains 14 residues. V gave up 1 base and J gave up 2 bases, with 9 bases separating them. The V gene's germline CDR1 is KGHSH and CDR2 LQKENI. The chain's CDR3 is CASSPLLGAYEQYF. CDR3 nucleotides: TGTGCCAGCTCACCACTACTGGGTGCCTACGAGCAGTACTTC. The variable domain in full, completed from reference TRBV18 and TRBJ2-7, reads NAGVMQNPRHLVRRRGQEARLRCSPMKGHSHVYWYRQLPEEGLKFMVYLQKENIIDESGMPKERFSAEFPKEGPSILRIQQVVRGDSAAYFCASSPLLGAYEQYFGPGTRLTVT.

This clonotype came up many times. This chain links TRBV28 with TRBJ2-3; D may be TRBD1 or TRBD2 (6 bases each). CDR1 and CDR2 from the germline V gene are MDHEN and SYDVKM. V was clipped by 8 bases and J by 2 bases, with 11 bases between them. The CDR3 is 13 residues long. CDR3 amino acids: CASSGADTDTQYF. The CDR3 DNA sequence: TGTGCCAGCTCGGGGGCGGACACAGATACGCAGTATTTT.

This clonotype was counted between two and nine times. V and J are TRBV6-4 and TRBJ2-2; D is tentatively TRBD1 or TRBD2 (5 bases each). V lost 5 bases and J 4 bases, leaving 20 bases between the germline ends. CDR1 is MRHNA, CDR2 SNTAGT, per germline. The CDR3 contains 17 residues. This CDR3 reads CASSYLGTYPPTGELFF. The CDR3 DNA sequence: TGTGCCAGCAGTTACCTAGGGACCTACCCCCCCACCGGGGAGCTGTTTTTT.

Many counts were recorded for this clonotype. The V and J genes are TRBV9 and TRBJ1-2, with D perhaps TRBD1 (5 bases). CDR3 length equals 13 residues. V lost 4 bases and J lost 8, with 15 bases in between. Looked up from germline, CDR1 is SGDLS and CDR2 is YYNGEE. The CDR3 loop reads CASSRREGLGYTF. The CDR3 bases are TGTGCCAGCAGCCGGCGGGAGGGGCTAGGCTACACCTTC.

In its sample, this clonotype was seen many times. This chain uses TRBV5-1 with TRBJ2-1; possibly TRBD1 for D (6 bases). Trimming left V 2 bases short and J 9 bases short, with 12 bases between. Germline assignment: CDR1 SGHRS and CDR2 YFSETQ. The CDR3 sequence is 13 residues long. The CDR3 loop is CASSFLGRGEQFF. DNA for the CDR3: TGCGCCAGCAGCTTCCTCGGCAGGGGTGAGCAGTTCTTC.

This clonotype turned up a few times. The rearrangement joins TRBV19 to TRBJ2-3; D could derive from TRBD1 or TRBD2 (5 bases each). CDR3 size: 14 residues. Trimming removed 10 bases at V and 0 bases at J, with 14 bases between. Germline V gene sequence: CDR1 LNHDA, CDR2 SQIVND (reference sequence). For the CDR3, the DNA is TGTGCCACTCTACTGAGGGGCAGCACAGATACGCAGTATTTT. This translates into CATLLRGSTDTQYF.

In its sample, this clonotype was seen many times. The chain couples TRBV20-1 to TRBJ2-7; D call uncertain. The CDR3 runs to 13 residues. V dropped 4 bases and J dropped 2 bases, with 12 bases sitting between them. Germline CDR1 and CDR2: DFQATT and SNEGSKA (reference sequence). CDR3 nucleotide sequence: TGCAGTGCTACAAGTCAGGATGCCTACGAGCAGTACTTC. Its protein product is CSATSQDAYEQYF.

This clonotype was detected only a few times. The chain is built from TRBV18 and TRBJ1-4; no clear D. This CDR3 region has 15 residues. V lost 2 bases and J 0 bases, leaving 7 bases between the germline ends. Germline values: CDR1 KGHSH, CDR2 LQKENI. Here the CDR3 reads CASSPLQATNEKLFF. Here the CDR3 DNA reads TGTGCCAGCTCACCATTGCAAGCAACTAATGAAAAACTGTTTTTT.

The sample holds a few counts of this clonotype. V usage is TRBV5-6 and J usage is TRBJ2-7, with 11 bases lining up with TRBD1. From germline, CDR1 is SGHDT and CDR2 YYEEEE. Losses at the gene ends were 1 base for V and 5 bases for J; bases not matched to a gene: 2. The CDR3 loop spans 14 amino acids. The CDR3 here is CASSLMGQGDEQYF. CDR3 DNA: TGTGCCAGCAGCTTGATGGGACAGGGGGACGAGCAGTACTTC.

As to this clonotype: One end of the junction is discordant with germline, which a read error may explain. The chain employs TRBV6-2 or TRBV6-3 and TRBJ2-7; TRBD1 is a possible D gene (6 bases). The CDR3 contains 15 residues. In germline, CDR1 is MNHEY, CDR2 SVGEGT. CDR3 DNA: TGTGCCAGCAGCTACTACTCCGGGACAAAATACGAGCAGTACTTC. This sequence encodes CASSYYSGTKYEQYF.

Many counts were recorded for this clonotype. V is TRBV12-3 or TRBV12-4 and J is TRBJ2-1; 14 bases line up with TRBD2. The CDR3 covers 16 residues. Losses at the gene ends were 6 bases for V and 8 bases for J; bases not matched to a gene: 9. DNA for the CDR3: TGTGCCAGCAGCCCTCGACTAGCGGGAGGGCCCCATGAGCAGTTCTTC. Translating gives CASSPRLAGGPHEQFF.

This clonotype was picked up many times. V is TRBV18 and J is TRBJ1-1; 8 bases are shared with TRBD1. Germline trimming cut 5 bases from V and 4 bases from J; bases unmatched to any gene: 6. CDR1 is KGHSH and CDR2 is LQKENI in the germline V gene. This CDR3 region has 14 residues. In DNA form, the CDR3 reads TGTGCCAGCTCAGCCACAGGGGGGGGCACTGAAGCTTTCTTT. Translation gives CASSATGGGTEAFF.

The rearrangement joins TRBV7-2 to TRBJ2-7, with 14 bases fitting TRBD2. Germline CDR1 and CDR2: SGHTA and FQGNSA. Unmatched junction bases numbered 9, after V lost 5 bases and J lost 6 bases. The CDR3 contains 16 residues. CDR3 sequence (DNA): TGTGCCAGCAGCCTTACCGGACTAGCGGGAGGTTCCGAGCAGTACTTC. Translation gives CASSLTGLAGGSEQYF. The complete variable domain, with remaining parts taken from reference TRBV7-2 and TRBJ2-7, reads GAGVSQSPSNKVTEKGKDVELRCDPISGHTALYWYRQSLGQGLEFLIYFQGNSAPDKSGLPSDRFSAERTGGSVSTLTIQRTQQEDSAVYLCASSLTGLAGGSEQYFGPGTRLTVT.

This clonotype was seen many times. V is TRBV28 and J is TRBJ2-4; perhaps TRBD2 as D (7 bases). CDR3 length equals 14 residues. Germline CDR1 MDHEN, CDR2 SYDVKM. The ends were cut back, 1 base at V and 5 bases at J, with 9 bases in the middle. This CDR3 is CASSLLGGENIQYF. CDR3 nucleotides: TGTGCCAGCAGTTTATTAGGGGGGGAAAACATTCAGTACTTC.